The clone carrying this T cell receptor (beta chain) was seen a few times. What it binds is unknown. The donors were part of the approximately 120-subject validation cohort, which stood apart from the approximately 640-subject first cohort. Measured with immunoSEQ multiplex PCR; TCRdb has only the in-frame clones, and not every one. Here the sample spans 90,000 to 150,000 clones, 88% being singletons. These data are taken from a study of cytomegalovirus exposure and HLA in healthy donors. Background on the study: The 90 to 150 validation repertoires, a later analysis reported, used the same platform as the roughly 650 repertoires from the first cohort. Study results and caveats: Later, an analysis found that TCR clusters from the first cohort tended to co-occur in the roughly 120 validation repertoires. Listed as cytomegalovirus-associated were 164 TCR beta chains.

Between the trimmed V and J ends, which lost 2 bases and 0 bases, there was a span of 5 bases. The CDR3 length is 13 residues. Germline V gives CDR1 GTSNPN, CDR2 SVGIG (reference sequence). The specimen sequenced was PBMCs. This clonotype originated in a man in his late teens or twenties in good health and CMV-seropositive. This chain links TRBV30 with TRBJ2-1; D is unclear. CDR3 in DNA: TGTGCCTGGAGTACGAGCTCCTACAATGAGCAGTTCTTC. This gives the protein CAWSTSSYNEQFF.